This T cell receptor (beta chain) was recorded in a study of PD-1 blockade in classical Hodgkin lymphoma. General study findings and limits: Healthy donors were reported to have higher baseline TCR diversity than newly diagnosed patients.

With regard to this clone: The antigen remains undetermined.

Relapse after autologous stem cell transplantation occurred in every patient, and brentuximab vedotin exposure varied. CDR3 size: 14 residues. V lost 7 bases to trimming and J lost 7 bases; unmatched junction nucleotides: 6. CDR1 is SGHVS and CDR2 is FQNEAQ in the germline V gene. Libraries were prepared by immunoSEQ multiplex PCR; TCRdb keeps only in-frame clonotypes and omits some of them. The sample has 43,000 or so clones, about 73% seen once. Source: peripheral blood mononuclear cells (PBMCs), taken at baseline. This sequence joins TRBV7-8 and TRBJ2-1, with TRBD2 matching 11 bases. The origin of this receptor is a human donor with classical Hodgkin lymphoma. The chain's CDR3 is CASTTSGSVNEQFF. Written as DNA, the CDR3 is TGTGCCAGCACCACTAGCGGGAGTGTAAATGAGCAGTTCTTC.